This T cell receptor beta chain comes out of a study of T cells in Graves' hyperthyroidism and ophthalmopathy. This clonotype was seen only a few times. What it binds is not known. Graves' hyperthyroidism qualified as stable when ophthalmopathy did not progress within 18 months. RNA transcripts provided the source from which TCR beta CDR3 regions were amplified. Carried out on the TCR CDR3, a first-round RT-PCR used the HTBI primer set. TCRdb used MiXCR to reprocess the multiplex PCR reads, holding one entry per CDR3 protein. This sample carries around 350,000 distinct CDR3 sequences, 20% to 25% of them seen once, and the ten largest clones take 73%. Study-level points and caveats: A model of 13 V-J pairs discriminated ophthalmopathy from stable hyperthyroidism. Most expanded thyroid clonotypes above 0.001 recurred in blood.

Trimming took off 7 bases at V and 0 bases at J, with 13 bases between the two ends. The CDR3 has 15 residues. Source material: blood. This receptor was identified in a man aged 50-59 years with Graves' hyperthyroidism. The chain uses TRBV12-3 or TRBV12-4 and TRBJ2-1; D perhaps matches TRBD2 (6 bases). The chain's CDR3 is CASITHGGSYNEQFF. The CDR3 region has the DNA TGTGCCAGCATCACCCACGGGGGCTCCTACAATGAGCAGTTCTTC.